The clone carrying this T cell receptor beta chain qualifies as medium-sized. No antigen is known for it. Patients had received no treatment of any kind before thyroid surgery. The data belong to a study of metastatic and nonmetastatic thyroid tumors. TCRdb re-called the PCR reads via MiXCR. In the table there are roughly 30,000 clones, about 3.7% of which are singletons. The germline gives CDR1 MDHEN, CDR2 SYDVKM. V was shortened by 6 bases and J by 2 bases, with 13 bases between the two germline ends. The CDR3 is 14 amino acids. Regarding the study as a whole: The study reportedly found significantly higher TCR beta diversity in malignant thyroid tumors than benign nodules, in blood and tumor.

This chain connects TRBV28 to TRBJ1-2, with D possibly TRBD1 on 6 matching bases. The source of this sequence is a male donor with papillary thyroid cancer or a benign thyroid nodule (not recorded which). Some clones in this sample may be carry-over from other donors' samples. Sequenced sample: blood. CDR3 nucleotides: TGTGCCAGCAGGGGTAGGGGGAGCAACTATGGCTACACCTTC. It encodes CASRGRGSNYGYTF.